This T cell receptor beta chain was observed in a study of shared T cell receptors in the human thymus. Repertoires were generated with immunoSEQ multiplex PCR, while TCRdb's copy carries only in-frame clones and drops some. The sample yields some 640,000 clones, more than 75% seen once. Trimming at V came to 0 bases and at J to 1 base, leaving 3 bases not matched to a gene. Germline V gene sequence: CDR1 SGHRS, CDR2 YFSETQ. This CDR3 contains 16 residues. This same sample was also part of a study on human thymus T cells.

Sample: thymocytes. V and J are TRBV5-1 and TRBJ2-3, with 9 positions matching TRBD2. The receptor was derived from a boy younger than two with a congenital heart defect. CDR3 region: CASSLGPSGGTDTQYF. CDR3 DNA: TGCGCCAGCAGCTTGGGGCCTAGCGGGGGCACAGATACGCAGTATTTT.